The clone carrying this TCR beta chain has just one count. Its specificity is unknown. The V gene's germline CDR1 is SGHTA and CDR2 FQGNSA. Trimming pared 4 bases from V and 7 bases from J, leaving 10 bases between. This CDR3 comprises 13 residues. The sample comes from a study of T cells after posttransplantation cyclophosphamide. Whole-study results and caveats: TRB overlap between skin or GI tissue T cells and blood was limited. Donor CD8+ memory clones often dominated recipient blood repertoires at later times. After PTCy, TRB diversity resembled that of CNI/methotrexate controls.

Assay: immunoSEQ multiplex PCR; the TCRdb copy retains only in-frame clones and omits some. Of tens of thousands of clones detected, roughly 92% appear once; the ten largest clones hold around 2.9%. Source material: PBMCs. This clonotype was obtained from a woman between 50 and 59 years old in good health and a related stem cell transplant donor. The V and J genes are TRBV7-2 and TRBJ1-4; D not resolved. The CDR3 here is CASSWRGFEKLFF. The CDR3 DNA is TGTGCCAGCAGCTGGCGGGGTTTTGAAAAACTGTTTTTT.